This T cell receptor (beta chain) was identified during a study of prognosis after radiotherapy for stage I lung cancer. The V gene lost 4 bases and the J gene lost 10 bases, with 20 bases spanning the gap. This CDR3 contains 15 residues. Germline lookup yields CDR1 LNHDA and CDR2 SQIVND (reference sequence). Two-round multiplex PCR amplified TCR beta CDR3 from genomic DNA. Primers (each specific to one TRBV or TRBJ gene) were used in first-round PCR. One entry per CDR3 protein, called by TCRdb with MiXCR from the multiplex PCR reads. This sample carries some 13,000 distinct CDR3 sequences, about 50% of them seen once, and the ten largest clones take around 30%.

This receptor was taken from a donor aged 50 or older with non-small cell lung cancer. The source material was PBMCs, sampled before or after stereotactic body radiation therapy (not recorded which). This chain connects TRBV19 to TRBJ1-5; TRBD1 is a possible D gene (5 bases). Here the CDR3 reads CASSSPRRRGHPQHF. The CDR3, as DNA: TGTGCCAGTAGTAGCCCCAGGAGGCGCGGACATCCCCAGCATTTT. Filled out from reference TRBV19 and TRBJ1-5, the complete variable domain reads DGGITQSPKYLFRKEGQNVTLSCEQNLNHDAMYWYRQDPGQGLRLIYYSQIVNDFQKGDIAEGYSVSREKKESFPLTVTSAQKNPTAFYLCASSSPRRRGHPQHFGDGTRLSIL.